This T cell receptor beta chain emerged from a study of T cell changes during pregnancy in multiple sclerosis. Trimming took 5 bases from V and 0 from J, leaving 14 bases between them. Germline V gene sequence: CDR1 SGHAT, CDR2 FQNNGV. The CDR3 spans 15 residues. Here immunoSEQ multiplex PCR was the method, and the copy in TCRdb shows in-frame clones only, minus some. This sample carries roughly 36,000 clones, approximately 91% of them seen once, and the ten largest clones take approximately 4.6%. The chain links TRBV11-2 to TRBJ2-7; D possibly corresponds to TRBD1 (5 bases). The source was peripheral blood, collected in the second trimester of pregnancy. The TCR sequence derives from a female donor in good health, enrolled as a control in a pregnancy study. This CDR3 reads CASSPPLGPSYEQYF. The CDR3 bases are TGTGCCAGCAGCCCCCCTTTGGGGCCCTCCTACGAGCAGTACTTC.